These T cell receptor beta chains were read from a single sample in a study of T cell responses to AZD1222 COVID-19 vaccine. TCRdb's table, derived via immunoSEQ multiplex PCR, lists solely in-frame clones and lacks some. This sample has about 150,000 clones, with about 89% found just once. The input for sequencing was peripheral blood, taken 28 days after the second AZD1222 dose. The receptors were gathered from an adult who received the AZD1222 COVID-19 vaccine. The CDR3 runs from the conserved cysteine through the conserved F or W. The order of the fields is V gene, D gene, clone size, J gene, CDR3 protein, CDR3 DNA. A D gene is named only where the DNA matches it firmly. Some rows have no size entry. The others give once, few or many, or a class for an expanded clone.

TRBV5-6,NA,NA,TRBJ2-5,CASSPGRRETQYF,TGTGCCAGCAGCCCGGGACGGAGAGAGACCCAGTACTTC
TRBV7-2,NA,NA,TRBJ1-6,CASSLVGYSPLHF,TGTGCCAGCAGCTTAGTAGGGTACTCACCCCTCCACTTT
TRBV6-2/TRBV6-3,NA,few,TRBJ1-5,CASSSQSHQPQHF,TGTGCCAGCAGTTCCCAATCTCATCAGCCCCAGCATTTT
TRBV5-4,NA,NA,TRBJ2-2,CASSPQIQNTGELFF,TGTGCCAGCAGCCCCCAAATTCAAAACACCGGGGAGCTGTTTTTT
TRBV11-3,TRBD1,NA,TRBJ2-7,CASSSRDRAYEQYF,TGTGCCAGCAGCTCCCGGGACAGGGCCTACGAGCAGTACTTC
TRBV11-2,NA,NA,TRBJ2-7,CASSPSVGRYEQYF,TGTGCCAGCAGCCCAAGTGTCGGTCGGTACGAGCAGTACTTC
TRBV4-1,TRBD1,NA,TRBJ2-7,CASSQVQGQPYEQYF,TGCGCCAGCAGCCAAGTTCAGGGACAGCCCTACGAGCAGTACTTC
TRBV3-1/TRBV3-2,NA,NA,TRBJ2-5,CASSQSLDQETQYF,TGTGCCAGCAGCCAATCATTGGATCAAGAGACCCAGTACTTC
TRBV18,TRBD1,NA,TRBJ1-4,CASSTGTGVNEKLFF,TGTGCCAGCTCAACCGGGACAGGGGTTAATGAAAAACTGTTTTTT
TRBV7-9,TRBD1,NA,TRBJ1-2,CASSGDRGDYGYTF,TGTGCCAGCAGCGGGGACAGGGGCGACTATGGCTACACCTTC
TRBV9,TRBD1,NA,TRBJ2-5,CASSVRTGETQYF,TGTGCCAGCAGCGTCCGGACAGGGGAGACCCAGTACTTC
TRBV11-3,TRBD1,NA,TRBJ2-7,CASSSTGTGSYEQYF,TGTGCCAGCAGCTCCACCGGGACAGGGTCCTACGAGCAGTACTTC
TRBV29-1,NA,NA,TRBJ2-3,CSVEVGERSTQYF,TGCAGCGTTGAAGTTGGCGAGAGATCAACGCAGTATTTT
TRBV29-1,NA,once,TRBJ2-3,CSGSLARADTQYF,TGCAGCGGTAGTCTGGCCCGCGCAGATACGCAGTATTTT
TRBV6-5,NA,NA,TRBJ1-6,CASSYSRQNYNSPLHF,TGTGCCAGCAGTTACTCGAGGCAGAACTATAATTCACCCCTCCACTTT
TRBV30,TRBD2,few,TRBJ2-7,CAWSGRGDYSQQYF,TGTGCCTGGAGCGGAAGAGGGGACTACAGCCAGCAGTACTTC
TRBV7-9,TRBD2,NA,TRBJ2-5,CASSFTGRTSSRETQYF,TGTGCCAGCAGCTTCACGGGAAGGACTAGCAGTAGGGAGACCCAGTACTTC
TRBV6-6,NA,NA,TRBJ1-3,CASSYSLGGNTIYF,TGTGCCAGCAGTTACTCGTTGGGAGGAAACACCATATATTTT
TRBV10-3,NA,NA,TRBJ2-1,CAISATTPYNEQFF,TGTGCCATCAGTGCGACTACCCCCTACAATGAGCAGTTCTTC
TRBV7-9,NA,NA,TRBJ1-1,CASHLGTSRGAFF,TGTGCCAGCCATCTTGGCACCTCGAGAGGAGCTTTCTTT
TRBV18,TRBD1,NA,TRBJ1-1,CASSPWTGENTEAFF,TGTGCCAGCTCACCTTGGACAGGGGAGAACACTGAAGCTTTCTTT
TRBV19,NA,NA,TRBJ2-7,CASSMGGVGYEQYF,TGTGCCAGTAGTATGGGGGGAGTCGGCTACGAGCAGTACTTC
TRBV4-1,NA,NA,TRBJ2-3,CASSAPLLGTDTQYF,TGCGCCAGCAGCGCCCCCCTCCTCGGGACAGATACGCAGTATTTT
TRBV9,TRBD2,NA,TRBJ2-1,CASSVAPPGGAYNEQFF,TGTGCCAGCAGCGTAGCCCCTCCGGGAGGTGCCTACAATGAGCAGTTCTTC
TRBV5-6,NA,few,TRBJ1-3,CASSWSSSGNTIYF,TGTGCCAGCAGCTGGTCGAGCTCTGGAAACACCATATATTTT
TRBV6-1,NA,NA,TRBJ1-2,CASSETEGLYGYTF,TGTGCCAGCAGTGAAACCGAGGGACTCTATGGCTACACCTTC
TRBV27,TRBD1,NA,TRBJ1-2,CASSQSTGGVYGYTF,TGTGCCAGCAGTCAATCGACAGGGGGCGTCTATGGCTACACCTTC
TRBV7-2,NA,NA,TRBJ2-1,CASSLVLARTNNEQFF,TGTGCCAGCAGCTTAGTGTTAGCGCGAACCAACAATGAGCAGTTCTTC